The sequence of this T cell receptor (beta chain) was determined in a study of blood T cell repertoires in COVID-19. Source study methods: For nucleated cells, counts were estimated from reference gene primer amplification. Sequenced by immunoSEQ multiplex PCR; TCRdb stores in-frame clones only, minus some. D and trimming were read from the DNA, whereas the V and J calls and clone size are those reported in that table. The repertoire holds over 70,000 clones, with roughly four fifths as singletons. Trimming removed 4 bases from V and 6 bases from J; junction bases left unmatched: 14. The CDR3 is 16 amino acids. The germline gives CDR1 SGHRS, CDR2 YFSETQ.

Sequencing was carried out using peripheral blood. This chain uses TRBV5-1 with TRBJ2-7; 9 bases map to TRBD1. The TCR was taken from a man aged 55-75 years with acute or convalescent COVID-19. The CDR3 DNA reads as TGCGCCAGCAGCGACGCAACAGGGGGCTGGTATGGCGAGCAGTACTTC. It yields the protein CASSDATGGWYGEQYF.